Below, 23 T cell receptor beta chains from the same sample are listed, as sequenced in a study of shared clonotypes between healthy human individuals. The protocol was immunoSEQ multiplex PCR, while the TCRdb copy is restricted to in-frame clones and leaves out a portion. The table has more than 1.2 million clones, roughly 98.5% seen once. Source material: naive CD4+ T cells sorted from blood. Subset in this sample: CD45RA+ positively selected. Every receptor here comes from a man aged 25-45 years in good health.

CDR3 in amino acids: CASSGLAVNSYEQYF. Here the CDR3 DNA reads TGTGCCAGCAGCGGACTAGCGGTAAACTCCTACGAGCAGTACTTC. The chain has TRBV7-9 and TRBJ2-7; 10 bases are shared with TRBD2. Trimming cost V 5 bases and J 0 bases; bases outside gene matches: 4. Germline-derived CDR1 and CDR2 are SEHNR and FQNEAQ (reference sequence). The CDR3 has 15 amino acids.

Concerning this clone itself: This CDR3 is also generated by other DNA sequences in the sample. This sequence joins TRBV7-3 and TRBJ1-1; the D gene is possibly TRBD1 (6 bases). CDR1 is SGHTA and CDR2 is FQGTGA in the germline V gene. V was clipped by 5 bases and J by 1 base, with 8 bases between them. This CDR3 has 13 amino acids. CDR3 sequence reads: CASSPRGNTEAFF. CDR3 bases: TGTGCCAGCAGCCCCAGGGGGAACACTGAAGCTTTCTTT. The full variable domain, completed using reference TRBV7-3 and TRBJ1-1, is GAGVSQTPSNKVTEKGKYVELRCDPISGHTALYWYRQSLGQGPEFLIYFQGTGAADDSGLPNDRFFAVRPEGSVSTLKIQRTERGDSAVYLCASSPRGNTEAFFGQGTRLTVV.

V gene TRBV9 combines with J gene TRBJ2-6; no clear D. Germline V gene sequence: CDR1 SGDLS, CDR2 YYNGEE. Trimming pared 4 bases from V and 7 bases from J, leaving 12 bases between. The CDR3 runs to 14 residues. CDR3 nucleotide sequence: TGTGCCAGCAGCCCAATTCTGGGAGCCAACGTCCTGACTTTC. It is translated as CASSPILGANVLTF.

As for this clone: Distinct nucleotide sequences in the sample also encode this CDR3. V gene TRBV10-3 combines with J gene TRBJ2-7; D unresolved. V was clipped by 6 bases and J by 3 bases, with 6 bases between them. This CDR3 region has 11 residues. Germline loops: CDR1 ENHRY, CDR2 SYGVKD. CDR3 loop: CAISELYEQYF. The CDR3 bases are TGTGCCATCAGCGAGCTCTACGAGCAGTACTTC.

V gene TRBV11-2 combines with J gene TRBJ2-1; no firm D call. The CDR3 is 12 residues long. The V gene's germline CDR1 is SGHAT and CDR2 FQNNGV. V shed 2 bases and J shed 8 bases, with 7 bases lying between them. The CDR3 loop is CASSLPTYEQFF. CDR3 sequence (DNA): TGTGCCAGCAGCTTACCTACCTATGAGCAGTTCTTC.

The V and J genes are TRBV9 and TRBJ2-5; tentative D call: TRBD2 (6 bases). This CDR3 contains 17 residues. Germline loops: CDR1 SGDLS, CDR2 YYNGEE. Trimming took off 4 bases at V and 0 bases at J, with 19 bases between the two ends. CDR3 sequence reads: CASSRGGNRQYQETQYF. CDR3 DNA: TGTGCCAGCAGCCGAGGCGGGAACCGACAGTACCAAGAGACCCAGTACTTC.

This chain connects TRBV29-1 to TRBJ2-1; 7 positions match TRBD1. V lost 4 bases and J lost 5; bases outside the gene matches: 17. From germline, CDR1 is SQVTM and CDR2 ANQGSEA. The length of the CDR3 is 17 residues. The CDR3: CSVGGTVDRWWDNEQFF. CDR3 coding DNA: TGCAGCGTTGGGGGGACAGTCGACCGTTGGTGGGACAATGAGCAGTTCTTC.

J is TRBJ2-2 and V is TRBV7-2, with TRBD1 matching over 9 bases. CDR1 is SGHTA, CDR2 FQGNSA, per germline. The J segment lost 3 bases and the V segment lost 5 bases, leaving 4 bases of the junction unmatched. CDR3 length: 15 amino acids. The CDR3 region is CASSIGQGYTGELFF. The DNA of the CDR3 is TGTGCCAGCAGCATAGGACAGGGGTACACCGGGGAGCTGTTTTTT.

The chain employs TRBV5-4 and TRBJ2-7, with a tentative D call TRBD1 (5 bases). Germline-derived CDR1 and CDR2 are SGHNT and YYREEE (reference sequence). The CDR3 loop spans 16 amino acids. V lost 0 bases to trimming and J lost 0 bases, with 13 bases between them. The CDR3 coding sequence is TGTGCCAGCAGCTTGGTTCCAGGGTCGTCCTCCTACGAGCAGTACTTC. As protein: CASSLVPGSSSYEQYF.

This clone was seen just once. The chain links TRBV10-2 to TRBJ2-2; D possibly corresponds to TRBD1 (6 bases). CDR3 size: 14 residues. The ends were cut back, 10 bases at V and 0 bases at J, with 12 bases in the middle. Germline assignment: CDR1 WSHSY and CDR2 SAAADI. CDR3 sequence (DNA): TGCGCCATCCAAGGGGGAACGAACACCGGGGAGCTGTTTTTT. It codes for CAIQGGTNTGELFF.

This chain joins TRBV7-8 and TRBJ2-5, with 7 bases that match TRBD1. CDR1 is SGHVS, CDR2 FQNEAQ, per germline. The V and J ends lost 5 bases and 2 bases, in that order; junction bases with no gene match: 5. The CDR3 spans 14 residues. For the CDR3, the DNA is TGTGCCAGCAGCCTAACGACAGGGCAAGAGACCCAGTACTTC. Translating gives CASSLTTGQETQYF. Full variable domain (rest looked up from reference TRBV7-8 and TRBJ2-5): GAGVSQSPRYKVAKRGQDVALRCDPISGHVSLFWYQQALGQGPEFLTYFQNEAQLDKSGLPSDRFFAERPEGSVSTLKIQRTQQEDSAVYLCASSLTTGQETQYFGPGTRLLVL.

V gene TRBV18 combines with J gene TRBJ2-7, with D perhaps TRBD1 (6 bases). This CDR3 comprises 14 residues. Germline V gene sequence: CDR1 KGHSH, CDR2 LQKENI. The V end was cut by 3 bases, the J end by 6 bases, with 15 bases between. For the CDR3, the DNA is TGTGCCAGCTCACCTGGACAGTCCCCCTTCGAGCAGTACTTC. Protein product: CASSPGQSPFEQYF.

The chain employs TRBV28 and TRBJ1-5; D gene unclear. The CDR3 totals 15 residues. Trimming stripped 1 base from V and 0 bases from J, with 7 bases between. CDR1 is MDHEN and CDR2 is SYDVKM in the germline V gene. The CDR3 sequence is CASSLSLLSNQPQHF. In nucleotides, the CDR3 is TGTGCCAGCAGTTTATCTCTTCTTAGCAATCAGCCCCAGCATTTT.

The rearrangement joins TRBV7-2 to TRBJ2-2; tentative D call: TRBD1 (6 bases). The CDR3 is 12 residues long. From germline, CDR1 is SGHTA and CDR2 FQGNSA. Deletions cut 3 bases from V and 11 bases from J, with 10 bases between. The CDR3 bases are TGTGCCAGCAGCTTGGACAGACGAGAGCTGTTTTTT. This codes for CASSLDRRELFF.

This chain links TRBV6-5 with TRBJ2-7, with 8 bases lining up with TRBD2. This CDR3 has 15 residues. Germline V CDR1 and CDR2: MNHEY, SVGAGI. V gave up 6 bases and J gave up 6 bases; unmatched junction bases: 13. The chain's CDR3 is CASRSGTRRSGEQYF. CDR3 sequence (DNA): TGTGCCAGCAGGTCGGGGACTAGGAGGTCCGGCGAGCAGTACTTC.

This chain joins TRBV10-1 and TRBJ2-7; 9 positions agree with TRBD1. Germline-derived CDR1 and CDR2 are WNHNN and SYGVQD (reference sequence). The CDR3 totals 14 residues. The V and J ends lost 2 bases and 5 bases, in that order; junction bases with no gene match: 4. CDR3 loop: CASSETGGLNEQYF. The CDR3 DNA follows: TGCGCCAGCAGTGAGACAGGGGGCTTGAACGAGCAGTACTTC.

The chain employs TRBV7-9 and TRBJ2-2; D is uncertain. Between the trimmed V and J ends, which lost 0 bases and 3 bases, there was a span of 8 bases. Germline values: CDR1 SEHNR, CDR2 FQNEAQ (reference sequence). The CDR3 extends over 15 amino acids. CDR3 protein: CASSLAVGDTGELFF. As DNA, the CDR3 is TGTGCCAGCAGCTTAGCGGTTGGGGACACCGGGGAGCTGTTTTTT.

The chain recombines TRBV6-5 with TRBJ1-5; 8 nucleotides line up with TRBD1. This CDR3 comprises 14 residues. Germline V gene sequence: CDR1 MNHEY, CDR2 SVGAGI. V dropped 4 bases and J dropped 10; count of bases not matched to a gene: 9. The CDR3 is CASSSRRTGNPQHF. DNA of the CDR3: TGTGCCAGCAGTTCACGGCGGACAGGGAATCCCCAGCATTTT.

The chain joins TRBV9 to TRBJ2-4; D tentatively fits TRBD1 or TRBD2 (5 bases each). CDR1 is SGDLS, CDR2 YYNGEE, per germline. Trimming left V 0 bases short and J 3 bases short, with 7 bases between. This CDR3 region has 14 residues. The CDR3 reads CASSVGDVKNIQYF. CDR3 bases: TGTGCCAGCAGCGTAGGGGACGTCAAAAACATTCAGTACTTC.

The V gene is TRBV27, the J gene TRBJ1-5, with a possible D match to TRBD1 (5 bases). In germline, CDR1 is MNHEY, CDR2 SMNVEV (reference sequence). Trimming took off 8 bases at V and 1 base at J, with 21 bases between the two ends. The CDR3 is made up of 17 amino acids. CDR3 sequence: CASAQIGGIGSNQPQHF. The CDR3 region has the DNA TGTGCCAGCGCGCAGATTGGGGGTATCGGAAGCAATCAGCCCCAGCATTTT.

As to this clone: In the same sample, other DNA sequences code for this CDR3. V gene TRBV28 combines with J gene TRBJ2-2, with no clear D. V gave up 1 base and J gave up 6 bases, with 3 bases separating them. The CDR3 runs to 12 residues. In germline, CDR1 is MDHEN, CDR2 SYDVKM. The CDR3 DNA follows: TGTGCCAGCAGTTTATTTCCCGGGGAGCTGTTTTTT. Its protein is CASSLFPGELFF.

This chain joins TRBV5-4 and TRBJ1-1; the D gene is possibly TRBD1 (5 bases). V gave up 4 bases and J gave up 1 base, with 23 bases separating them. This CDR3 contains 18 residues. From germline, CDR1 is SGHNT and CDR2 YYREEE (reference sequence). The CDR3 is CASSPSPGGVLGNTEAFF. DNA for the CDR3: TGTGCCAGCAGCCCCAGCCCCGGGGGAGTCCTCGGGAACACTGAAGCTTTCTTT.

The chain links TRBV5-6 to TRBJ1-1, with D possibly TRBD1 on 5 matching bases. Looked up from germline, CDR1 is SGHDT and CDR2 is YYEEEE. The CDR3 consists of 17 residues. Trimming pared 2 bases from V and 4 bases from J, leaving 21 bases between. The CDR3 region is CASSFWPGRVSATEAFF. The CDR3 coding sequence is TGTGCCAGCAGCTTTTGGCCAGGGAGGGTAAGTGCCACTGAAGCTTTCTTT.